The 9 T cell receptor beta chains listed next were all sequenced from one sample in a study of blood T cell repertoires in COVID-19. The data were produced by immunoSEQ multiplex PCR, yet TCRdb's version contains in-frame clones alone and is incomplete. The data contain 100,000 or so clones, approximately 76% of them singletons. Material: peripheral blood. These receptors were collected from a woman between 65 and 79 years old with acute or convalescent COVID-19.

This chain joins TRBV2 and TRBJ2-3; the match to TRBD2 covers 13 bases. The germline CDR1 and CDR2 sequences are SNHLY and FYNNEI. The length of the CDR3 is 17 residues. After removal of 10 bases from V and 0 bases from J, the junction contained 10 bases not matched to a gene. CDR3 amino acids: CAKKTSGGRGSTDTQYF. The CDR3 bases are TGTGCCAAAAAGACTAGCGGGGGGCGGGGTAGCACAGATACGCAGTATTTT.

This clone was seen a few times. V is TRBV28 and J is TRBJ1-2, with 9 bases aligning to TRBD1. Germline CDR1 is MDHEN and CDR2 is SYDVKM. V shed 5 bases, J shed 5 bases, and the junction held 3 bases outside the gene matches. The length of the CDR3 is 13 residues. CDR3 protein: CASSLGQGYGYTF. The CDR3 region has the DNA TGTGCCAGCAGTCTGGGACAGGGTTATGGCTACACCTTC.

The chain carries TRBV28 and TRBJ1-6; D might be TRBD1 (6 bases). The CDR3 totals 18 residues. The germline gives CDR1 MDHEN, CDR2 SYDVKM. Between the trimmed V and J ends, which lost 5 bases and 6 bases, there was a span of 23 bases. The CDR3 DNA sequence: TGTGCCAGCAGTCCGACCCGGGGGGGCCGTGGGCCTAATTCACCCCTCCACTTT. It is translated as CASSPTRGGRGPNSPLHF.

The gene calls are TRBV24-1 and TRBJ1-5, with TRBD1 as a possible D gene (5 bases). The length of the CDR3 is 14 residues. Between the trimmed V and J ends, which lost 4 bases and 4 bases, there was a span of 10 bases. Germline V gene sequence: CDR1 KGHDR, CDR2 SFDVKD. The CDR3 reads CATSEQGLNQPQHF. The CDR3 DNA sequence: TGTGCCACCAGTGAGCAGGGCCTTAATCAGCCCCAGCATTTT.

The rearrangement links TRBV2 to TRBJ1-2, with 9 nucleotides matching TRBD1. The CDR3 runs 16 residues. J was trimmed by 2 bases and V by 7 bases; bases with no gene match: 11. In germline, CDR1 is SNHLY, CDR2 FYNNEI. The CDR3 coding sequence is TGTGCCAGCAAACCGGGACAGGGAAGGGCGAACTATGGCTACACCTTC. Amino acid sequence: CASKPGQGRANYGYTF.

This chain connects TRBV4-1 to TRBJ1-1; perhaps TRBD1 as D (6 bases). Germline CDR1 and CDR2: MGHRA and YSYEKL. The V end was cut by 1 base, the J end by 6 bases, with 21 bases between. The CDR3 spans 17 residues. CDR3 nucleotides: TGCGCCAGCAGCCAAGGGACTAGACCGGGACAACACCCTGAAGCTTTCTTT. Translating it yields CASSQGTRPGQHPEAFF.

The chain joins TRBV30 to TRBJ1-6; the match to TRBD1 covers 8 bases. The CDR3 sequence is 15 residues long. With V trimmed by 2 bases and J by 7 bases, 7 bases remained unmatched. CDR1 GTSNPN and CDR2 SVGIG come from the germline V gene (reference sequence). The CDR3 loop is CAWSSSGTGNSPLHF. The DNA for the CDR3 is TGTGCCTGGAGTTCATCCGGGACAGGCAATTCACCCCTCCACTTT.

The genes are TRBV4-2 and TRBJ1-2; D ambiguous. V gave up 4 bases and J gave up 3 bases, with 12 bases separating them. The CDR3 is 14 residues long. Germline V CDR1 and CDR2: LGHNA, YNFKEQ. The CDR3 protein is CASSPAGIDYGYTF. CDR3 bases: TGTGCCAGCAGCCCCGCGGGGATAGACTATGGCTACACCTTC.

The chain links TRBV19 to TRBJ2-1, with D possibly TRBD1 on 5 matching bases. Germline CDR1 reads LNHDA; CDR2 reads SQIVND (reference sequence). V was trimmed by 3 bases and J by 4 bases, leaving 13 bases between them. The CDR3 runs 15 residues. The CDR3 DNA sequence: TGTGCCAGTAGTATGGGGCGGCCAAATTACAATGAGCAGTTCTTC. This encodes CASSMGRPNYNEQFF.